This T cell receptor beta chain was observed in a study of blood T cell repertoires in COVID-19. Study context: The United States, Italy and Spain provided the acute and convalescent COVID-19 samples.

Assay: immunoSEQ multiplex PCR; the TCRdb copy retains only in-frame clones and omits some. The data hold over 200,000 clones, with 70% to 90% observed a single time. The TCR originated in a man aged 25 to 40 with COVID-19, enrolled during active disease. The sequenced material came from peripheral blood.

This CDR3 is CASSPQKIRGYNEQFF. Here the CDR3 DNA reads TGTGCCAGCTCACCACAAAAGATAAGGGGCTACAATGAGCAGTTCTTC. V usage is TRBV18 and J usage is TRBJ2-1; D perhaps matches TRBD1 (5 bases). This CDR3 contains 16 residues. Trimming pared 1 base from V and 3 bases from J, leaving 13 bases between. CDR1 is KGHSH and CDR2 is LQKENI in the germline V gene.